These 29 T cell receptor beta chains were sequenced from one sample in a study of CD8+ T cells in alopecia areata. Following extraction, RNA underwent reverse transcription to cDNA, which served as the sequencing template. The table came from immunoSEQ multiplex PCR; TCRdb's copy has only in-frame clones and leaves some out. The table has around 82,000 clones, just over 50% seen once; the top ten hold 5.7%. Sequences were obtained from NKG2D-high CD8+ T cells sorted from blood. Receptors originate from a human donor with alopecia areata.

The chain links TRBV12-5 to TRBJ1-1; D not certain. Germline lookup yields CDR1 LGHNT and CDR2 FRNRAP. The germline V and J ends were trimmed by 3 bases and 3 bases, with 5 bases remaining between them. The CDR3 loop spans 12 amino acids. CDR3 sequence: CASGFGDTEAFF. DNA of the CDR3: TGTGCTAGTGGTTTCGGGGACACTGAAGCTTTCTTT.

The V call is TRBV7-2, the J call TRBJ2-7; a weak D match, TRBD2 (6 bases). The V and J ends lost 5 bases and 5 bases respectively, with 16 bases between them. The CDR3 is made up of 14 amino acids. CDR1 is SGHTA, CDR2 FQGNSA, per germline. In DNA form, the CDR3 reads TGTGCCAGCAGCAAATGGGAATCTAGCGACGAGCAGTACTTC. It is translated as CASSKWESSDEQYF.

The chain recombines TRBV5-6 with TRBJ2-7, with D possibly matching TRBD2 (6 bases). The germline V gene encodes CDR1 SGHDT and CDR2 YYEEEE. The CDR3 has 15 amino acids. Trimming removed 3 bases at V and 0 bases at J, with 13 bases between. The CDR3 DNA sequence: TGTGCCAGCAGCTCGGGACTTATGAACTCCTACGAGCAGTACTTC. This sequence encodes CASSSGLMNSYEQYF.

This clone was observed a few times. V gene TRBV7-8 combines with J gene TRBJ2-7, with TRBD1 as a possible D gene (6 bases). Germline lookup yields CDR1 SGHVS and CDR2 FQNEAQ. The length of the CDR3 is 15 residues. Between the trimmed V and J ends, which lost 5 bases and 5 bases, there was a span of 19 bases. Here the CDR3 reads CASSLAGGGLDEQYF. As DNA, the CDR3 is TGTGCCAGCAGCCTCGCCGGTGGGGGCCTAGACGAGCAGTACTTC.

The table lists this clone with a few counts. The chain is built from TRBV2 and TRBJ1-2; D is uncertain. Germline V gene sequence: CDR1 SNHLY, CDR2 FYNNEI. V was shortened by 7 bases and J by 0 bases, with 12 bases between the two germline ends. The CDR3 is 14 residues long. The CDR3 loop reads CASNQASTNYGYTF. For the CDR3, the DNA is TGTGCCAGCAACCAAGCATCTACTAACTATGGCTACACCTTC.

This chain connects TRBV7-9 to TRBJ2-4; D is unclear. CDR3 length: 14 residues. Trimming took off 4 bases at V and 1 base at J, with 8 bases between the two ends. Germline loops: CDR1 SEHNR, CDR2 FQNEAQ (reference sequence). CDR3 DNA sequence: TGTGCCAGCAGCTCGATTCTCGCCAAAAACATTCAGTACTTC. As protein: CASSSILAKNIQYF.

The V call is TRBV6-5, the J call TRBJ2-3; D not resolved. The CDR3 has 14 amino acids. V gave up 7 bases and J gave up 2 bases, with 13 bases separating them. Germline V gene sequence: CDR1 MNHEY, CDR2 SVGAGI. For the CDR3, the DNA is TGTGCCAGCAATGCTATCCCTATCACAGATACGCAGTATTTT. Translating it yields CASNAIPITDTQYF.

The CDR3 is CASSQVGTNTEAFF. CDR3 coding DNA: TGCGCCAGCAGCCAAGTTGGTACGAACACTGAAGCTTTCTTT. The chain has TRBV4-1 and TRBJ1-1, with D uncertain. The germline gives CDR1 MGHRA, CDR2 YSYEKL. The CDR3 has 14 residues. Trimming took off 1 base at V and 1 base at J, with 7 bases between the two ends.

V usage is TRBV27 and J usage is TRBJ2-2; D is unresolved. The CDR3 has 13 amino acids. Trimming shortened V by 6 bases and J by 3 bases, and 8 bases separated the two germline ends. The germline V gene encodes CDR1 MNHEY and CDR2 SMNVEV (reference sequence). CDR3 region: CASRGLDTGELFF. Here the CDR3 DNA reads TGTGCCAGCAGGGGCTTGGACACCGGGGAGCTGTTTTTT.

There are a few counts of this clone. The V call is TRBV28, the J call TRBJ2-7, with 7 positions matching TRBD2. V was clipped by 5 bases and J by 0 bases; unmatched bases: 7. Germline V gene data show CDR1 as MDHEN and CDR2 as SYDVKM. This CDR3 region has 15 residues. CDR3 sequence: CASSTRGGISYEQYF. CDR3 in DNA: TGTGCCAGCAGTACCCGGGGAGGGATCTCCTACGAGCAGTACTTC.

This sequence joins TRBV11-2 and TRBJ1-1; D unresolved. This CDR3 spans 15 amino acids. V was trimmed by 0 bases and J by 6 bases, leaving 14 bases between them. Germline V gene data show CDR1 as SGHAT and CDR2 as FQNNGV. The DNA of the CDR3 is TGTGCCAGCAGCTTAGATTTCGGGATAACCCCTGAAGCTTTCTTT. Protein product: CASSLDFGITPEAFF.

The J gene is TRBJ2-2, the V gene TRBV13; 7 bases agree with TRBD2. J was trimmed by 1 base and V by 8 bases; bases with no gene match: 4. Germline-derived CDR1 and CDR2 are PRHDT and FYEKMQ (reference sequence). The CDR3 sequence is 14 residues long. The CDR3 loop reads CASWQRGNTGELFF. The CDR3 coding sequence is TGTGCCAGCTGGCAGCGGGGGAACACCGGGGAGCTGTTTTTT.

The chain uses TRBV5-1 and TRBJ2-7; D not certain. V lost 0 bases and J lost 2, with 9 bases in between. CDR1 and CDR2 from the germline V gene are SGHRS and YFSETQ. This CDR3 comprises 14 residues. CDR3 bases: TGCGCCAGCAGCTTGGGCGCAGGACCCTACGAGCAGTACTTC. Its translation: CASSLGAGPYEQYF.

The chain combines TRBV5-1 with TRBJ1-1; D unresolved. Trimming removed 1 base at V and 0 bases at J, with 7 bases between. Germline V gene sequence: CDR1 SGHRS, CDR2 YFSETQ. The CDR3 is 14 residues long. The CDR3 DNA is TGCGCCAGCAGCTTGTGGGCCCTGAACACTGAAGCTTTCTTT. This sequence encodes CASSLWALNTEAFF.

The V call is TRBV2, the J call TRBJ2-1; the D is unclear. V lost 4 bases and J lost 6, with 7 bases in between. The CDR3 is 12 residues long. Germline values: CDR1 SNHLY, CDR2 FYNNEI. The CDR3 protein is CASSGGANEQFF. The CDR3 DNA sequence: TGTGCCAGCAGTGGAGGTGCCAATGAGCAGTTCTTC.

This clone was counted a few times. The chain combines TRBV29-1 with TRBJ1-4; D remains unclear. This CDR3 spans 13 amino acids. In germline, CDR1 is SQVTM, CDR2 ANQGSEA. The V end was cut by 0 bases, the J end by 4 bases, with 6 bases between. The CDR3 DNA follows: TGCAGCGTTGAAGAACGGATTAATGAAAAACTGTTTTTT. As protein: CSVEERINEKLFF.

The chain combines TRBV2 with TRBJ2-2; D unresolved. CDR3 size: 12 residues. Trimming left V 5 bases short and J 5 bases short, with 6 bases between. CDR1 and CDR2 (germline): SNHLY, FYNNEI. The DNA of the CDR3 is TGTGCCAGCAGTTGGGGAACCGGGGAGCTGTTTTTT. It is translated as CASSWGTGELFF. The full variable domain, completed using reference TRBV2 and TRBJ2-2, is EPEVTQTPSHQVTQMGQEVILRCVPISNHLYFYWYRQILGQKVEFLVSFYNNEISEKSEIFDDQFSVERPDGSNFTLKIRSTKLEDSAMYFCASSWGTGELFFGEGSRLTVL.

This clone has more than one count but fewer than ten. The chain uses TRBV29-1 and TRBJ1-3; D remains unclear. The CDR3 covers 14 residues. V was cut by 5 bases and J by 0 bases, with 11 bases left in between. From germline, CDR1 is SQVTM and CDR2 ANQGSEA. The CDR3 sequence: CSVPDGNSGNTIYF. CDR3 coding DNA: TGCAGCGTTCCCGACGGGAACTCTGGAAACACCATATATTTT.

This clone was seen a handful of times. The rearrangement joins TRBV28 to TRBJ1-2; D perhaps matches TRBD1 (6 bases). The germline V and J ends were trimmed by 5 bases and 2 bases, with 21 bases remaining between them. CDR3 length: 17 amino acids. The germline CDR1 and CDR2 sequences are MDHEN and SYDVKM. CDR3: CASSPLNRLDRNYGYTF. CDR3 nucleotide sequence: TGTGCCAGCAGTCCCCTCAATAGACTGGACAGAAACTATGGCTACACCTTC.

This chain joins TRBV29-1 and TRBJ2-2; 8 nucleotides match TRBD1. The length of the CDR3 is 16 residues. The germline gives CDR1 SQVTM, CDR2 ANQGSEA. Trimming cost V 0 bases and J 4 bases; bases outside gene matches: 7. CDR3 amino acids: CSVEDQTGAGTGELFF. CDR3 DNA sequence: TGCAGCGTTGAAGATCAGACAGGGGCGGGCACCGGGGAGCTGTTTTTT.

The chain couples TRBV6-5 to TRBJ2-3, with 8 bases identical to TRBD2. This CDR3 contains 15 residues. Germline V lookup: CDR1 MNHEY, CDR2 SVGAGI. Trimming removed 4 bases from V and 4 bases from J; junction bases left unmatched: 7. CDR3: CASSLSGSPADTQYF. The CDR3 bases are TGTGCCAGCAGTTTGAGCGGGAGCCCCGCAGATACGCAGTATTTT.

In this sample, this clone turned up many times. The CDR3 sequence is CASIVSLDTIYF. The CDR3 DNA reads as TGTGCCAGCATCGTCAGTTTGGACACCATATATTTT. The chain carries TRBV21-1 and TRBJ1-3; TRBD1, the D gene given by the table, was not confirmed from the DNA. TRBV21-1 is deemed a pseudogene. The CDR3 runs 12 residues.

This clone was counted between two and nine times. This sample also contains other DNA sequences that code for the same CDR3. This chain uses TRBV18 with TRBJ2-5; D gene uncertain. V lost 0 bases to trimming and J lost 3 bases, with 2 bases between them. This CDR3 contains 12 residues. Germline V CDR1 and CDR2: KGHSH, LQKENI. The CDR3 nucleotides read TGTGCCAGCTCACCACCGGAAGAGACCCAGTACTTC. Its protein is CASSPPEETQYF.

This rearrangement joins TRBV7-9 to TRBJ2-7; D is unclear. The CDR3 is 14 residues long. V shed 0 bases and J shed 3 bases, with 9 bases lying between them. The germline CDR1 and CDR2 sequences are SEHNR and FQNEAQ (reference sequence). This chain's CDR3 is CASSLAPVGYEQYF. The DNA for the CDR3 is TGTGCCAGCAGCTTAGCGCCGGTAGGCTACGAGCAGTACTTC.

The chain combines TRBV28 with TRBJ1-5; tentative D call: TRBD1 (6 bases). The germline V and J ends were trimmed by 5 bases and 3 bases, with 11 bases remaining between them. The germline V gene encodes CDR1 MDHEN and CDR2 SYDVKM. The CDR3 runs to 14 residues. The CDR3 sequence is CASSPGGPNQPQHF. The CDR3, as DNA: TGTGCCAGCAGTCCCGGGGGCCCCAATCAGCCCCAGCATTTT.

This chain uses TRBV28 with TRBJ2-5; 9 bases fit TRBD2. The CDR3 loop spans 15 amino acids. V shed 6 bases, J shed 3 bases, and the junction held 8 bases outside the gene matches. The V gene's germline CDR1 is MDHEN and CDR2 SYDVKM. CDR3 DNA: TGTGCCAGCAGCTATCAATTAGCGGGGGAAGAGACCCAGTACTTC. Amino acid sequence: CASSYQLAGEETQYF.

The chain is built from TRBV10-1 and TRBJ2-5, with D possibly being TRBD1 (5 bases). This CDR3 spans 14 amino acids. The germline gives CDR1 WNHNN, CDR2 SYGVQD (reference sequence). V was trimmed by 3 bases and J by 5 bases, leaving 13 bases between them. CDR3 nucleotides: TGCGCCAGCAGTGAAGACAGCCCGGCGGAGACCCAGTACTTC. Its translation is CASSEDSPAETQYF.

J is TRBJ2-5 and V is TRBV7-9, with 7 nucleotides matching TRBD1. Germline loops: CDR1 SEHNR, CDR2 FQNEAQ (reference sequence). The CDR3 consists of 15 residues. V shed 3 bases and J 3 bases; nucleotides not matched to a gene: 7. The CDR3 DNA follows: TGTGCCAGCAGCTTGGGGACAGCGAGTGAAGAGACCCAGTACTTC. It yields the protein CASSLGTASEETQYF.

The V call is TRBV27, the J call TRBJ2-7, with 7 bases identical to TRBD1. The germline V gene has CDR1 MNHEY and CDR2 SMNVEV (reference sequence). The CDR3 totals 15 residues. V shed 3 bases, J shed 3 bases, and the junction held 8 bases outside the gene matches. The CDR3 coding sequence is TGTGCCAGCAGTTTCCGGACAGGTCCAATCTACGAGCAGTACTTC. This gives the protein CASSFRTGPIYEQYF.